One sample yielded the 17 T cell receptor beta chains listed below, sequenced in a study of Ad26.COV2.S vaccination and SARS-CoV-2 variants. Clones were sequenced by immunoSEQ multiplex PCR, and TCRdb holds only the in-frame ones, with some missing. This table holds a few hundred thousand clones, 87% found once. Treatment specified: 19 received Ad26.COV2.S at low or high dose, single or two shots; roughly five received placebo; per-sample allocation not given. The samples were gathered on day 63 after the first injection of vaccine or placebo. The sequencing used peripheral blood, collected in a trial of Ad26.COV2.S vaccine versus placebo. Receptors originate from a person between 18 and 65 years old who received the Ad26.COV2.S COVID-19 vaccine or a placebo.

The CDR3 region is CASSPRGGVSTDTQYF. The DNA for the CDR3 is TGTGCCAGCAGCCCCCGTGGGGGGGTTAGCACAGATACGCAGTATTTT. The rearrangement uses TRBV9 and TRBJ2-3; TRBD2 agrees at 7 bases. CDR3 length: 16 residues. Germline lookup yields CDR1 SGDLS and CDR2 YYNGEE. The ends lost 4 bases at V and 0 bases at J; junction bases unmatched: 8.

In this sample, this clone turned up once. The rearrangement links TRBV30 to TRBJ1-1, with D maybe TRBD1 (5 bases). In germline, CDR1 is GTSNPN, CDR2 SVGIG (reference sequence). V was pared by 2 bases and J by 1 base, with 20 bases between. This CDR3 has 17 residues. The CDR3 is CAWSYPTYSGENTEAFF. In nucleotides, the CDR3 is TGTGCCTGGAGTTATCCCACATACTCGGGGGAGAACACTGAAGCTTTCTTT.

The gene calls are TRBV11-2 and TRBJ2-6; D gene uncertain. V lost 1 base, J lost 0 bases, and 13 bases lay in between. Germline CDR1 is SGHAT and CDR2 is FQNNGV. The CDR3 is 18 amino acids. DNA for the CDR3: TGTGCCAGCAGCTTAGGGCGGAAAATTGGCTCTGGGGCCAACGTCCTGACTTTC. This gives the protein CASSLGRKIGSGANVLTF.

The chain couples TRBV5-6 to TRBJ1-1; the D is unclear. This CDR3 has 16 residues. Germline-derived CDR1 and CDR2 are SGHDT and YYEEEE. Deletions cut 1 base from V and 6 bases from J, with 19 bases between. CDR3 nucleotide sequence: TGTGCCAGCAGCTTGATGGGCGGAGGAACGTGGGCTGAAGCTTTCTTT. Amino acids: CASSLMGGGTWAEAFF. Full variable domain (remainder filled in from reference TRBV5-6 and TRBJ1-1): DAGVTQSPTHLIKTRGQQVTLRCSPKSGHDTVSWYQQALGQGPQFIFQYYEEEERQRGNFPDRFSGHQFPNYSSELNVNALLLGDSALYLCASSLMGGGTWAEAFFGQGTRLTVV.

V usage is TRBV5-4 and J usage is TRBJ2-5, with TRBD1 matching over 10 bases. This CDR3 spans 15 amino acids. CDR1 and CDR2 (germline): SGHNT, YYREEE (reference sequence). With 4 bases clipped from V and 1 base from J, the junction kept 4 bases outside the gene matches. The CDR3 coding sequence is TGTGCCAGCAGCGCGGGACAGGGGTCCCAAGAGACCCAGTACTTC. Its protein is CASSAGQGSQETQYF.

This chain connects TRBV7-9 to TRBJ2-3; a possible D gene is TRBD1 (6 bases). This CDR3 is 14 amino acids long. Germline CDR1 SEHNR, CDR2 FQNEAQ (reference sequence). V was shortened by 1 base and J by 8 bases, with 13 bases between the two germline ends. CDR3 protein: CASSLVQGRTTQYF. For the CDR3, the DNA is TGTGCCAGCAGCTTAGTACAGGGAAGGACTACGCAGTATTTT.

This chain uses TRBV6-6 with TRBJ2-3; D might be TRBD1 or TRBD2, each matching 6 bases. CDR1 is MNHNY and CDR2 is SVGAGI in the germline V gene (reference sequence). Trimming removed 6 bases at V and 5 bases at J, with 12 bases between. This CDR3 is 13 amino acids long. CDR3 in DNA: TGTGCCAGCAGCATGGGGGGCGGAGATACGCAGTATTTT. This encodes CASSMGGGDTQYF.

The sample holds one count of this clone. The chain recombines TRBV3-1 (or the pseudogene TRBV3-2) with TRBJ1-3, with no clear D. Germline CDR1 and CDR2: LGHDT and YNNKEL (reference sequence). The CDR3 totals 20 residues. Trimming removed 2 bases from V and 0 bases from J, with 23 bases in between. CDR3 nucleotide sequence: TGTGCCAGCAGCCAATTAATCGCTGGACCCAAAACCGCCTCTGGAAACACCATATATTTT. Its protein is CASSQLIAGPKTASGNTIYF.

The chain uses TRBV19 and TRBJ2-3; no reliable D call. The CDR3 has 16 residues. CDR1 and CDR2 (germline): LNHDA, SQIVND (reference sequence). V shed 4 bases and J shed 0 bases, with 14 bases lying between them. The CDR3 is CASSTPASPSTDTQYF. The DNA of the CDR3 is TGTGCCAGTAGTACCCCGGCGTCTCCTAGCACAGATACGCAGTATTTT.

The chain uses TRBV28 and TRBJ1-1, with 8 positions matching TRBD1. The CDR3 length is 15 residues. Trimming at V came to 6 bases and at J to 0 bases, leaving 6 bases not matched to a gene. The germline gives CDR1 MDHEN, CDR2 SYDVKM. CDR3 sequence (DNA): TGTGCCAGCAGCACACGACAGGGGATGAACACTGAAGCTTTCTTT. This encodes CASSTRQGMNTEAFF. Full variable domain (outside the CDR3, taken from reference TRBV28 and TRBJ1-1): DVKVTQSSRYLVKRTGEKVFLECVQDMDHENMFWYRQDPGLGLRLIYFSYDVKMKEKGDIPEGYSVSREKKERFSLILESASTNQTSMYLCASSTRQGMNTEAFFGQGTRLTVV.

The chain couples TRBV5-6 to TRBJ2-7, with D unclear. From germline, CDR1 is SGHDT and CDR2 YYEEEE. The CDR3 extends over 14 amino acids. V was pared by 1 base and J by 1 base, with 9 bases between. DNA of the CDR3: TGTGCCAGCAGCTTGTACCATAGATCCTACGAGCAGTACTTC. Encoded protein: CASSLYHRSYEQYF.

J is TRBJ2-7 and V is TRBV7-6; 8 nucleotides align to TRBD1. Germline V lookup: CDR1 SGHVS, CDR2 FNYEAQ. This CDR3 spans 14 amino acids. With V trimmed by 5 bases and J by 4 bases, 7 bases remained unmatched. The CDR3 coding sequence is TGTGCCAGCAGCCCTTGGACAGGGACATACGAGCAGTACTTC. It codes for CASSPWTGTYEQYF.

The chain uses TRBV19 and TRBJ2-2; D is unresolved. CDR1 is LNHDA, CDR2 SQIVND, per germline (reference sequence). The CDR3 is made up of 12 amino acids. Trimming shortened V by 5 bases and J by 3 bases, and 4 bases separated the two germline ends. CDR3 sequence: CASSWDTGELFF. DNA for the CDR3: TGTGCCAGTAGTTGGGACACCGGGGAGCTGTTTTTT.

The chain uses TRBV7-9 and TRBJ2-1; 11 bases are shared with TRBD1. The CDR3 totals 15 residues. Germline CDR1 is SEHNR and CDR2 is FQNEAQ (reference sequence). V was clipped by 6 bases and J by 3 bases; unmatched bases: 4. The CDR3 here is CASRPGQGDYNEQFF. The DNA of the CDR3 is TGTGCCAGCAGGCCGGGACAGGGGGACTACAATGAGCAGTTCTTC.

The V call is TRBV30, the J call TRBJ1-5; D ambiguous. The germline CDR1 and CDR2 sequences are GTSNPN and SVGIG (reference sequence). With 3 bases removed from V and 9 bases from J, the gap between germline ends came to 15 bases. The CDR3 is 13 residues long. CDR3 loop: CAWSSTGLGPQHF. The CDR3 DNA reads TGTGCCTGGAGCTCCACGGGGTTAGGGCCCCAGCATTTT. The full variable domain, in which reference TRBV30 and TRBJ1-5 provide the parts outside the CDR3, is SQTIHQWPATLVQPVGSPLSLECTVEGTSNPNLYWYRQAAGRGLQLLFYSVGIGQISSEVPQNLSASRPQDRQFILSSKKLLLSDSGFYLCAWSSTGLGPQHFGDGTRLSIL.

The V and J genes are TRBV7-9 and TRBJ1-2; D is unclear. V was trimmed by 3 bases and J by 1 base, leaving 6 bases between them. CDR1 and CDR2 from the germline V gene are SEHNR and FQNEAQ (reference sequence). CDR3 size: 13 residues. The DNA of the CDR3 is TGTGCCAGCAGCTTTGGGATTAACTATGGCTACACCTTC. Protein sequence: CASSFGINYGYTF.

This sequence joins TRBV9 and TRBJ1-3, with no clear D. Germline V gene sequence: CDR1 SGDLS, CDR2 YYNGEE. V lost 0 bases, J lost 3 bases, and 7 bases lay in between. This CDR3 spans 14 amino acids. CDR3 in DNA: TGTGCCAGCAGCGTAGTAGGGCTTGGAAACACCATATATTTT. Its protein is CASSVVGLGNTIYF.